The clone carrying this T cell receptor beta chain was observed a single time. The entry originates in a study of tumor-infiltrating lymphocytes in glioblastoma multiforme. The V gene's germline CDR1 is SGHDT and CDR2 YYEEEE. The V end lost 4 bases, the J end lost 9 bases, and 17 bases lay between the germline ends. The CDR3 extends over 14 amino acids. Three nested ARM-PCR rounds with V-beta and C-beta primers built TCRB libraries. Input was approximately 0.48 ug total RNA, reverse-transcribed with a C-beta primer. Each CDR3 protein gets one entry after TCRdb re-called the multiplex PCR reads with MiXCR. The sample holds some 14,000 distinct CDR3 sequences, over 55% seen once.

Sequencing was performed on brain tumor tissue. This sequence originates from a male donor with glioblastoma. V and J are TRBV5-6 and TRBJ2-1; D gene unclear. CDR3 sequence (DNA): TGTGCCAGCAGCCCCTGGACCTATAGCACTGAGCAGTTCTTC. Translated, it gives CASSPWTYSTEQFF.